This TCR beta chain was recovered during a study of control samples from healthy donors and cancer patients. CDR3 length: 12 residues. This table comes from immunoSEQ multiplex PCR, and its TCRdb copy is limited to in-frame clones, with some not included. The sample lists some 150,000 clones; 90% to 95% were seen once. The sequenced material came from PBMCs. The receptor comes from a man aged 55-75 years with colorectal cancer. The chain links TRBV21-1 to TRBJ1-1. TRBV21-1 is a pseudogene segment. CDR3 protein: CASSSDVRQAFF. For the CDR3, the DNA is TGTGCCAGCAGCTCCGACGTACGTCAGGCTTTCTTT.